This TCR beta chain comes out of a study of tumour-infiltrating T cells in Burkitt lymphoma. In the study overall: This cohort included all epidemiological subtypes of Burkitt lymphoma.

The data were produced by immunoSEQ multiplex PCR, yet TCRdb's version contains in-frame clones alone and is incomplete. The data contain 280 or so clones, roughly 22% of them singletons. This clone was recorded a few times. The germline V and J ends were trimmed by 1 base and 0 bases, with 10 bases remaining between them. The germline gives CDR1 MNHNS, CDR2 SASEGT. The CDR3 runs 15 residues. Sequenced sample: tumor tissue. The receptor was derived from a human donor with Burkitt lymphoma. This chain links TRBV6-1 with TRBJ2-7, with a possible D match to TRBD1 (6 bases). The CDR3 nucleotides read TGTGCCAGCAGTGAAGACCAGGGGAGCTCCTACGAGCAGTACTTC. As protein: CASSEDQGSSYEQYF.